This T cell receptor (beta chain) was retrieved from a study of cytomegalovirus exposure and HLA in healthy donors. Study findings and constraints: A later analysis showed HLA-associated TCR beta chains outstripping equally common others in clonal expansion. For most TCR sequences rarity was the rule, although some public TCRs occurred in many donors.

V was clipped by 4 bases and J by 2 bases; unmatched bases: 8. The CDR3 has 15 amino acids. Germline CDR1 and CDR2: SGHRS and YFSETQ. Note on this clone: No antigen is known for it.

60 Vbeta and 13 Jbeta primers were used in PCR. Clones were sequenced by immunoSEQ multiplex PCR, and TCRdb holds only the in-frame ones, with some missing. Here the sample spans a few hundred thousand clones, around four fifths being singletons. The chain combines TRBV5-1 with TRBJ2-7, with TRBD1 matching over 8 bases. This TCR derives from a woman between 40 and 55 years old in good health and CMV-seropositive. The specimen was PBMCs. The CDR3 sequence is CASSPRQGIAYEQYF. The DNA for the CDR3 is TGCGCCAGCAGCCCCAGACAGGGGATAGCCTACGAGCAGTACTTC.